The rows below give T cell receptor beta chains drawn from one sample of a study of blood T cell repertoires in COVID-19. Some clones are missing from TCRdb's copy, which holds only in-frame ones; the method was immunoSEQ multiplex PCR. The data contain fewer than 200,000 clones, approximately 91% of them seen just once; the ten biggest clones take up almost 5%. Sequenced material: peripheral blood. The receptors here all came from a young man with COVID-19, enrolled during active disease. The CDR3 runs from the conserved cysteine through the conserved F or W. Fields, in order: D gene, CDR3 length, clone size, J gene, V gene, CDR3 DNA, CDR3 protein. The D gene is left open where the match is weak. The size entry is marked missing in some rows and otherwise reads once, few, many or a size class.

. 14 . TRBJ1-6 TRBV7-2 TGTGCCAGCAGCTTACGGTCGAAAGATTCACCCCTCCACTTT CASSLRSKDSPLHF
TRBD1 16 . TRBJ1-2 TRBV6-5 TGTGCCAGCAGTTACTACCCCCGACAGGGCAACTATGGCTACACCTTC CASSYYPRQGNYGYTF
. 17 . TRBJ2-3 TRBV4-1 TGCGCCAGCAGCCAAGAGATGTTTAGGCTAGCAGAAGATACGCAGTATTTT CASSQEMFRLAEDTQYF
TRBD1 14 . TRBJ1-5 TRBV24-1 TGTGCCACCAGCGTGGGACAGGTAAATCAGCCCCAGCATTTT CATSVGQVNQPQHF
. 12 few TRBJ1-1 TRBV30 TGTGCCTGGAGTGTCAGGAACACTGAAGCTTTCTTT CAWSVRNTEAFF
. 14 few TRBJ2-7 TRBV19 TGTGCCAGTAGTTCTTCCCGAGGGCCCTACGAGCAGTACTTC CASSSSRGPYEQYF
. 14 . TRBJ1-4 TRBV27 TGTGCCAGCGGTCGAATGGGGCTAAGGGAAAAACTGCTTTTT CASGRMGLREKLLF
TRBD1 15 . TRBJ1-1 TRBV27 TGTGCCAGCAGTTTTACAGGGGGCTCGGATACTGAAGCTTTCTTT CASSFTGGSDTEAFF
. 14 . TRBJ2-1 TRBV19 TGTGCCAGTAGTATTCCTAGCTCCTACAATGAGCAGTTCTTC CASSIPSSYNEQFF
TRBD1 13 . TRBJ1-2 TRBV29-1 TGCAGCGTTTTTGGGACAGGGACTTTTGGCTACACCTTC CSVFGTGTFGYTF
. 14 few TRBJ1-6 TRBV4-3 TGCGCCAGCAGCCAAGATCTTGTGAATTCACCCCTCCACTTT CASSQDLVNSPLHF
. 14 once TRBJ1-1 TRBV7-9 TGTGCCAGCAGCTTAGGACAGACTCACACTGAAGCTTTCTTT CASSLGQTHTEAFF
TRBD1 12 . TRBJ1-5 TRBV28 TGTGCCGCCTGGGACAGGTTGGAGCCCCAGCATTTT CAAWDRLEPQHF
. 13 once TRBJ1-1 TRBV2 TGTGCCAGCGCTGGACAGACCAACACTGAAGCTTTCTTT CASAGQTNTEAFF